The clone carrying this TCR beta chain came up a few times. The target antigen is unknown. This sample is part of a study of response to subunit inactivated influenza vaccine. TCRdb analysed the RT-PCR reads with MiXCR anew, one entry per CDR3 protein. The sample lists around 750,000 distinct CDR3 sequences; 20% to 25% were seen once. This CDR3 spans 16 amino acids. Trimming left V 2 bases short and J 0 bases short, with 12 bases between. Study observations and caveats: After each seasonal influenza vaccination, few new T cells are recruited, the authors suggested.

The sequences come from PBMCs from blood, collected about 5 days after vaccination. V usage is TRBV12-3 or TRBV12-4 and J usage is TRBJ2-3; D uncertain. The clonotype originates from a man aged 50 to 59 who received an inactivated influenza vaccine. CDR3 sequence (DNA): TGTGCCAGCAGTTTATTCCGCGTATCTAGCACAGATACGCAGTATTTT. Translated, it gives CASSLFRVSSTDTQYF.